The 20 T cell receptor beta chains given below trace back to one sample, sequenced in a study of blood T cell repertoires in COVID-19. Some clones are missing from TCRdb's copy, which holds only in-frame ones; the method was immunoSEQ multiplex PCR. Among more than 65,000 clones, roughly 82% were seen once, and the ten largest hold around 27%. Material: peripheral blood. The receptors were gathered from an elderly woman with active or convalescent COVID-19.

The chain couples TRBV7-2 to TRBJ2-7; weak D call: TRBD1 (6 bases). The germline gives CDR1 SGHTA, CDR2 FQGNSA. This CDR3 is 19 amino acids long. V lost 1 base to trimming and J lost 1 base, with 23 bases between them. The CDR3 DNA reads TGTGCCAGCAGCTTAGTTTTAAGCCTAAGGAGACAGGCGTCCTACGAGCAGTACTTC. It translates to CASSLVLSLRRQASYEQYF.

This clone has more than one count but fewer than ten. The chain has TRBV7-2 and TRBJ2-1; 11 positions agree with TRBD2. The CDR3 is 15 residues long. Germline assignment: CDR1 SGHTA and CDR2 FQGNSA. Unmatched junction bases numbered 7, after V lost 4 bases and J lost 8 bases. In DNA, the CDR3 is TGTGCCAGCAGCTGGGGACTAGCGGTGTGGGATGAGCAGTTCTTC. It encodes CASSWGLAVWDEQFF.

The chain uses TRBV16 and TRBJ2-3, with D possibly matching TRBD1 (5 bases). Germline V gene data show CDR1 as KGHSY and CDR2 as FQNENV. V was cut by 5 bases and J by 6 bases, with 12 bases left in between. This CDR3 has 13 amino acids. The CDR3 is CASSTGYYDTQYF. The CDR3 DNA reads TGTGCCAGCAGCACAGGTTATTACGATACGCAGTATTTT. The full variable domain, in which reference TRBV16 and TRBJ2-3 provide the parts outside the CDR3, is GEEVAQTPKHLVRGEGQKAKLYCAPIKGHSYVFWYQQVLKNEFKFLISFQNENVFDETGMPKERFSAKCLPNSPCSLEIQATKLEDSAVYFCASSTGYYDTQYFGPGTRLTVL.

The rearrangement links TRBV6-6 to TRBJ1-1; D is perhaps TRBD1 (5 bases). The CDR3 contains 15 residues. Trimming pared 8 bases from V and 6 bases from J, leaving 22 bases between. The V gene's germline CDR1 is MNHNY and CDR2 SVGAGI (reference sequence). The CDR3 is CASAQGRGKLAEAFF. Here the CDR3 DNA reads TGTGCCAGCGCGCAGGGCCGGGGGAAGTTAGCTGAAGCTTTCTTT.

This sequence joins TRBV7-2 and TRBJ2-5; 7 bases line up with TRBD2. Germline V gene data show CDR1 as SGHTA and CDR2 as FQGNSA. The J segment lost 2 bases and the V segment lost 1 base, leaving 7 bases of the junction unmatched. There are 16 residues in the CDR3. In DNA, the CDR3 is TGTGCCAGCAGCTTAGTCGTAGCGGGTCTTCAAGAGACCCAGTACTTC. It translates to CASSLVVAGLQETQYF.

This clone was seen a single time. The rearrangement joins TRBV21-1 to TRBJ2-7; the D call TRBD2 from the table was never checked on the DNA. TRBV21-1 is a documented pseudogene. CDR3 length: 15 amino acids. The CDR3 spells CASSKVEGMSYEQYF. The CDR3 DNA sequence: TGTGCCAGCAGCAAAGTGGAGGGGATGAGTTACGAGCAGTACTTC.

As for this clone: Other DNA sequences in this sample translate to the same CDR3. The chain carries TRBV29-1 and TRBJ1-2; TRBD1 matches at 9 bases. The V gene's germline CDR1 is SQVTM and CDR2 ANQGSEA. Trimming at V came to 6 bases and at J to 8 bases, leaving 7 bases not matched to a gene. There are 12 residues in the CDR3. CDR3 DNA sequence: TGCAGCGTCAGTGGACAGGGGTACGGCTACACCTTC. It codes for CSVSGQGYGYTF.

The J gene is TRBJ2-3, the V gene TRBV7-2, with D uncertain. Germline values: CDR1 SGHTA, CDR2 FQGNSA. Trimming removed 3 bases at V and 5 bases at J, with 9 bases between. The CDR3 runs to 13 residues. CDR3 residues: CASSFWWRDTQYF. CDR3 nucleotide sequence: TGTGCCAGCAGCTTTTGGTGGAGAGATACGCAGTATTTT.

V usage is TRBV21-1 and J usage is TRBJ2-5; the table's D call TRBD2 went unverified against the DNA. TRBV21-1 is annotated as a pseudogene. This CDR3 is 18 amino acids long. Written as DNA, the CDR3 is TGTGCCAGCAGCAAAGAAATTCTAGCGGGGACGGGGCAAGAGACCCAGTACTTC. Its protein is CASSKEILAGTGQETQYF.

The chain recombines TRBV7-3 with TRBJ1-3; perhaps TRBD1 as D (6 bases). CDR3 length: 13 amino acids. Per germline, CDR1 SGHTA and CDR2 FQGTGA. Trimming stripped 5 bases from V and 2 bases from J, with 7 bases between. This CDR3 reads CASSPGAGNTIYF. Here the CDR3 DNA reads TGTGCCAGCAGCCCAGGGGCTGGAAACACCATATATTTT.

V and J are TRBV7-9 and TRBJ2-7; TRBD2 might be the D (6 bases). V was pared by 0 bases and J by 3 bases, with 9 bases between. The V gene's germline CDR1 is SEHNR and CDR2 FQNEAQ (reference sequence). The CDR3 sequence is 14 residues long. Here the CDR3 DNA reads TGTGCCAGCAGCTTAGCGGAGGGAGGCTACGAGCAGTACTTC. Translated, it gives CASSLAEGGYEQYF.

This chain links TRBV7-3 with TRBJ2-5; no reliable D call. V was pared by 3 bases and J by 1 base, with 12 bases between. CDR1 is SGHTA and CDR2 is FQGTGA in the germline V gene. The CDR3 loop spans 15 amino acids. DNA of the CDR3: TGTGCCAGCAGCTTTTACGGGTCCCCCCAAGAGACCCAGTACTTC. Protein sequence: CASSFYGSPQETQYF.

The chain links TRBV5-1 to TRBJ2-1; 12 bases match TRBD2. The CDR3 sequence is 15 residues long. J lost 5 bases, V lost 3 bases, and 3 bases had no gene match. The V gene's germline CDR1 is SGHRS and CDR2 YFSETQ. The CDR3 DNA is TGCGCCAGCAGCTCCGGGACTAGCGGGCACAATGAGCAGTTCTTC. Translation gives CASSSGTSGHNEQFF.

The chain has TRBV7-9 and TRBJ2-6, with TRBD2 matching 10 bases. This CDR3 has 17 residues. J gave up 4 bases and V 2 bases, and 5 bases lay outside the gene matches. Germline loops: CDR1 SEHNR, CDR2 FQNEAQ (reference sequence). CDR3 residues: CASSLSGGAFGANVLTF. DNA of the CDR3: TGTGCCAGCAGCTTAAGCGGGGGGGCCTTCGGGGCCAACGTCCTGACTTTC.

This chain uses TRBV19 with TRBJ1-3; unclear D gene. Trimming cost V 7 bases and J 8 bases, with 9 bases left between them. Per germline, CDR1 LNHDA and CDR2 SQIVND (reference sequence). The CDR3 covers 11 residues. CDR3 sequence: CASKSLDTIYF. DNA for the CDR3: TGTGCCAGTAAAAGTTTAGACACCATATATTTT.

Here the CDR3 reads CASSVGRSNQPQHF. In DNA, the CDR3 is TGTGCCAGCAGTGTGGGGCGGAGCAATCAGCCCCAGCATTTT. The chain links TRBV2 to TRBJ1-5, with D tentatively TRBD1 (5 bases). Germline V gives CDR1 SNHLY, CDR2 FYNNEI. The CDR3 sequence is 14 residues long. V was pared by 4 bases and J by 1 base, with 8 bases between.

The chain uses TRBV6-2 or TRBV6-3 and TRBJ2-5; 8 nucleotides line up with TRBD1. Germline loops: CDR1 MNHEY, CDR2 SVGEGT. The CDR3 runs to 16 residues. With V trimmed by 5 bases and J by 4 bases, 12 bases remained unmatched. As DNA, the CDR3 is TGTGCCAGCAGTGCTCCGCTCACAGGGGGGTCAGAGACCCAGTACTTC. Amino acid sequence: CASSAPLTGGSETQYF.

The chain's CDR3 is CASSYLDEQFF. The DNA of the CDR3 is TGTGCCAGCAGTTATCTAGATGAGCAGTTCTTC. The chain links TRBV6-5 to TRBJ2-1; D ambiguous. Trimming removed 3 bases from V and 8 bases from J, with 5 bases in between. The germline CDR1 and CDR2 sequences are MNHEY and SVGAGI. This CDR3 has 11 residues.

The chain couples TRBV6-5 to TRBJ1-2, with D tentatively TRBD1 (6 bases). The V gene lost 5 bases and the J gene lost 7 bases, with 14 bases spanning the gap. The CDR3 has 13 amino acids. CDR1 and CDR2 (germline): MNHEY, SVGAGI. This CDR3 reads CASSPRGFSGYTF. CDR3 sequence (DNA): TGTGCCAGCAGTCCCAGGGGTTTCAGTGGCTACACCTTC.

V gene TRBV19 combines with J gene TRBJ1-5; perhaps TRBD1 as D (5 bases). Trimming left V 3 bases short and J 6 bases short, with 12 bases between. Germline lookup yields CDR1 LNHDA and CDR2 SQIVND (reference sequence). CDR3 size: 14 residues. CDR3 sequence reads: CASSISRASQPQHF. Written as DNA, the CDR3 is TGTGCCAGTAGTATCAGCAGGGCTAGTCAGCCCCAGCATTTT. Filled out from reference TRBV19 and TRBJ1-5, the complete variable domain reads DGGITQSPKYLFRKEGQNVTLSCEQNLNHDAMYWYRQDPGQGLRLIYYSQIVNDFQKGDIAEGYSVSREKKESFPLTVTSAQKNPTAFYLCASSISRASQPQHFGDGTRLSIL.